This TCR beta chain emerged from a study of T cells in Graves' hyperthyroidism and ophthalmopathy. Calling Graves' hyperthyroidism stable meant ophthalmopathy did not progress within 18 months. It was uncontrolled infection, other autoimmune disease, pregnancy or lactation that excluded patients. Each diagnosis was grounded in clinical symptoms, serum thyroxine and TRAb, thyroid ultrasound, and orbital computed tomography. This CDR3 has 15 residues. Germline V lookup: CDR1 SGHDN, CDR2 FVKESK. The V end was cut by 0 bases, the J end by 5 bases, with 13 bases between. RNA transcripts yielded amplified TCR beta CDR3 regions. Primed by the HTBI set, a first-round RT-PCR was run on the TCR CDR3. MiXCR was run by TCRdb on the multiplex PCR reads, yielding one entry per CDR3 protein. Of 600,000 to 800,000 distinct CDR3 sequences listed, 35% are singletons.

The source material was blood. The receptor comes from a woman in her thirties or forties with Graves' hyperthyroidism. The rearrangement uses TRBV14 and TRBJ1-1; a weak D match, TRBD1 (6 bases). The CDR3 DNA reads as TGTGCCAGCAGCCAAGATCTGGCAGGGGCTACTGAAGCTTTCTTT. Its protein product is CASSQDLAGATEAFF.